The 2 T cell receptor beta chains given below trace back to one sample, sequenced in a study of T cells in Graves' hyperthyroidism and ophthalmopathy. The TCR beta CDR3 regions underwent amplification using RNA transcripts as the source. HTBI primers were used for first-round RT-PCR of the TCR CDR3. TCRdb used MiXCR to reprocess the multiplex PCR reads, holding one entry per CDR3 protein. Among around 610,000 distinct CDR3 sequences, about 15% were seen once, and the ten largest hold 3.5% to 4.5%. Material: blood. These TCRs come from a middle-aged woman with Graves' ophthalmopathy.

This clonotype was recorded many times. V and J are TRBV14 and TRBJ2-7; D is unresolved. The CDR3 spans 15 residues. Germline V CDR1 and CDR2: SGHDN, FVKESK. Deletions cut 1 base from V and 5 bases from J, with 15 bases between. The CDR3 reads CASSQVATGRDEQYF. DNA of the CDR3: TGTGCCAGCAGCCAAGTAGCCACCGGTCGGGACGAGCAGTACTTC. The variable domain in full, with the rest retrieved from reference TRBV14 and TRBJ2-7, is EAGVTQFPSHSVIEKGQTVTLRCDPISGHDNLYWYRRVMGKEIKFLLHFVKESKQDESGMPNNRFLAERTGGTYSTLKVQPAELEDSGVYFCASSQVATGRDEQYFGPGTRLTVT.

This clonotype was observed many times. The chain links TRBV5-8 to TRBJ2-5; no clear D. Trimming cost V 0 bases and J 5 bases, with 11 bases left between them. Germline CDR1 and CDR2: SGHTS and YDEGEE. The CDR3 runs 14 residues. CDR3 amino acids: CASSLGQSPETQYF. DNA of the CDR3: TGTGCCAGCAGCTTGGGTCAAAGCCCGGAGACCCAGTACTTC.